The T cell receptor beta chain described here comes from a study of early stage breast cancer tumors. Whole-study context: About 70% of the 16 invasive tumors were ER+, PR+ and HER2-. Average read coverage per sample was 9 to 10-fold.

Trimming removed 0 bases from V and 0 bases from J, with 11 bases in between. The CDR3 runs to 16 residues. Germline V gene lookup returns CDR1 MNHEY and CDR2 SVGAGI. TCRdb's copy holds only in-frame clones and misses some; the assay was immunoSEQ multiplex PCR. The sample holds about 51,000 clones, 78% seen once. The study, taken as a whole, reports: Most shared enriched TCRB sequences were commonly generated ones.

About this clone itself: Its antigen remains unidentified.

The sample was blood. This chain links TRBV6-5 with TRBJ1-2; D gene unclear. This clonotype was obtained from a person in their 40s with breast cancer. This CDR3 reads CASSYSIWPANYGYTF. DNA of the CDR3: TGTGCCAGCAGTTACTCGATCTGGCCCGCTAACTATGGCTACACCTTC.